This T cell receptor beta chain is from a study of cytomegalovirus exposure and HLA in healthy donors. The CDR3 consists of 15 residues. On this clone itself: Its specificity is not known.

Overall study results and limits: Later analysis associated a missense DCLRE1C variant with TCR beta V- and J-gene trimming.

It was with 60 Vbeta and 13 Jbeta primers that the PCR ran. TCRdb keeps only in-frame clones here, not all; method: immunoSEQ multiplex PCR. The sample holds about 130,000 clones, approximately 80% seen once. The chain is built from TRBV21-1 and TRBJ1-2; no check of the table's D call, TRBD1, against the DNA was made. TRBV21-1 is shown as a pseudogene. The sample was PBMCs. The TCR originated in a man between 50 and 59 years old in good health and CMV-seronegative. The CDR3 DNA reads TGTGCCAGCAGCAAAGCGAACAGCAGGGACTATGGCTACACCTTC. Its protein is CASSKANSRDYGYTF.